Listed here are 19 T cell receptor beta chains from one sample, sequenced in a study of post-analysis software for immune sequencing data. Findings of the study overall: Five or six TRBV segments were significantly more frequent in patients than in controls. TRBV5-6, TRBV5-1 and TRBV20-1 were among these segments.

Incorporated into the TCR beta cDNA libraries were unique molecular identifiers, which served to reduce PCR and sequencing biases. One entry per CDR3 protein, called by TCRdb with MiXCR from the PCR reads. The sample lists about 200,000 distinct CDR3 sequences; approximately 30% were seen once. What these receptors recognize is not known. Material: blood. These receptors were collected from a girl aged 2-17 years with multiple sclerosis.

This clonotype has only a few counts. A clone one base away is much larger, so this may be a read error. The chain joins TRBV4-1 to TRBJ1-2; TRBD1 matches at 9 bases. The CDR3 has 14 amino acids. Germline V lookup: CDR1 MGHRA, CDR2 YSYEKL. CDR3 in amino acids: CAGSQPGQGGGYTF. CDR3 DNA sequence: TGCGCCGGCAGCCAGCCGGGACAGGGAGGTGGCTACACCTTC.

This rearrangement joins TRBV28 to TRBJ1-2; D call uncertain. The CDR3 is made up of 14 amino acids. V lost 3 bases to trimming and J lost 2 bases, with 10 bases between them. Per germline, CDR1 MDHEN and CDR2 SYDVKM. In DNA, the CDR3 is TGTGCCAGCAGTTTGACGACTGCCAACTATGGCTACACCTTC. Its translation: CASSLTTANYGYTF.

The table lists this clonotype with many counts. The chain couples TRBV7-8 to TRBJ1-2; D is perhaps TRBD1 (5 bases). Trimming shortened V by 1 base and J by 6 bases, and 12 bases separated the two germline ends. The CDR3 has 14 amino acids. Germline CDR1 is SGHVS and CDR2 is FQNEAQ. The CDR3 coding sequence is TGTGCCAGCAGCTTAGAACCGCCGGGGGATGGCTACACCTTC. Translated: CASSLEPPGDGYTF. The full variable domain, its missing parts supplied by reference TRBV7-8 and TRBJ1-2, is GAGVSQSPRYKVAKRGQDVALRCDPISGHVSLFWYQQALGQGPEFLTYFQNEAQLDKSGLPSDRFFAERPEGSVSTLKIQRTQQEDSAVYLCASSLEPPGDGYTFGSGTRLTVV.

CDR3 loop: CASRGTASGANVLTF. Written as DNA, the CDR3 is TGTGCCAGCAGGGGGACAGCCTCTGGGGCCAACGTCCTGACTTTC. J is TRBJ2-6 and V is TRBV2, with 7 nucleotides matching TRBD1. The CDR3 is 15 amino acids. CDR1 SNHLY and CDR2 FYNNEI come from the germline V gene. V shed 6 bases, J shed 0 bases, and the junction held 2 bases outside the gene matches. Together with reference TRBV2 and TRBJ2-6, the CDR3 gives the full variable domain: EPEVTQTPSHQVTQMGQEVILRCVPISNHLYFYWYRQILGQKVEFLVSFYNNEISEKSEIFDDQFSVERPDGSNFTLKIRSTKLEDSAMYFCASRGTASGANVLTFGAGSRLTVL.

This clonotype turned up a few times. This chain connects TRBV7-8 to TRBJ2-1, with D unclear. Per the germline V gene, CDR1 is SGHVS and CDR2 is FQNEAQ. This CDR3 has 12 amino acids. Trimming cost V 2 bases and J 6 bases, with 5 bases left between them. CDR3 sequence (DNA): TGTGCCAGCAGCTTAACGAGCAATGAGCAGTTCTTC. The encoded protein is CASSLTSNEQFF.

J is TRBJ2-7 and V is TRBV15; D remains ambiguous. V dropped 1 base and J dropped 0 bases, with 13 bases sitting between them. Per the germline V gene, CDR1 is LNHNV and CDR2 is YYDKDF (reference sequence). The CDR3 totals 16 residues. Written as DNA, the CDR3 is TGTGCCACCAGCAGAGGCTTAGAAGGGAACTCCTACGAGCAGTACTTC. It is translated as CATSRGLEGNSYEQYF.

In its sample, this clonotype was seen many times. The rearrangement uses TRBV20-1 and TRBJ2-1; 12 bases fit TRBD2. Germline V gene data show CDR1 as DFQATT and CDR2 as SNEGSKA (reference sequence). V shed 6 bases, J shed 9 bases, and the junction held 9 bases outside the gene matches. The CDR3 spans 14 residues. As DNA, the CDR3 is TGCAGTGCACCTCTAGCGGGAGGGCCGGTTGAGCAGTTCTTC. It specifies CSAPLAGGPVEQFF.

The rearrangement joins TRBV11-2 to TRBJ2-1; 14 nucleotides match TRBD2. Germline CDR1 is SGHAT and CDR2 is FQNNGV. The V gene end was trimmed by 5 bases and the J gene end by 0 bases; junction bases not matched to a gene: 12. CDR3 length: 20 residues. The CDR3 sequence is CASSGTSGSHPTSSYNEQFF. In DNA, the CDR3 is TGTGCCAGCAGCGGGACTAGCGGGAGTCACCCCACAAGCTCCTACAATGAGCAGTTCTTC.

This clonotype was seen ten or more times. The chain has TRBV12-3 or TRBV12-4 and TRBJ2-5, with D perhaps TRBD2 (6 bases). V lost 6 bases to trimming and J lost 0 bases, with 11 bases between them. This CDR3 is 14 amino acids long. In DNA, the CDR3 is TGTGCCAGCAGCCCGGGACTTCACCAAGAGACCCAGTACTTC. Amino acids: CASSPGLHQETQYF.

This clonotype occurred many times. This chain links TRBV6-5 with TRBJ2-7; D may be TRBD1 (6 bases). Germline V gene sequence: CDR1 MNHEY, CDR2 SVGAGI. V lost 0 bases, J lost 3 bases, and 15 bases lay in between. The CDR3 is made up of 16 amino acids. The CDR3 DNA reads as TGTGCCAGCAGTTACTCGAGTAGGGGACAACTCTACGAGCAGTACTTC. It encodes CASSYSSRGQLYEQYF.

J is TRBJ2-7 and V is TRBV30, with D uncertain. The CDR3 spans 11 residues. Trimming left V 5 bases short and J 4 bases short, with 9 bases between. Germline V CDR1 and CDR2: GTSNPN, SVGIG (reference sequence). This CDR3 reads CAWEVQYEQYF. In nucleotides, the CDR3 is TGTGCCTGGGAGGTGCAGTACGAGCAGTACTTC.

The V gene is TRBV28, the J gene TRBJ2-5; D is possibly TRBD2 (7 bases). The CDR3 sequence is 16 residues long. V lost 1 base, J lost 11 bases, and 23 bases lay in between. CDR1 and CDR2 from the germline V gene are MDHEN and SYDVKM. For the CDR3, the DNA is TGTGCCAGCAGTTTATACGAGGGGGGGGACTCCTACGCGCAGTACTTC. Translated: CASSLYEGGDSYAQYF. Supplemented by reference TRBV28 and TRBJ2-5, the full variable domain reads DVKVTQSSRYLVKRTGEKVFLECVQDMDHENMFWYRQDPGLGLRLIYFSYDVKMKEKGDIPEGYSVSREKKERFSLILESASTNQTSMYLCASSLYEGGDSYAQYFGPGTRLLVL.

The chain is built from TRBV12-3 or TRBV12-4 and TRBJ2-1; D perhaps matches TRBD2 (6 bases). V shed 7 bases and J shed 5 bases, with 18 bases lying between them. The CDR3 length is 15 residues. The CDR3 reads CASTPPGSGDNEQFF. The CDR3 DNA is TGTGCCAGCACCCCCCCCGGGTCGGGAGACAATGAGCAGTTCTTC.

This clonotype came up many times. J is TRBJ2-1 and V is TRBV10-3; D gene ambiguous. The length of the CDR3 is 15 residues. CDR1 is ENHRY and CDR2 is SYGVKD in the germline V gene. The ends were cut back, 0 bases at V and 3 bases at J, with 9 bases in the middle. CDR3 sequence: CAISESVGDYNEQFF. The CDR3 DNA reads TGTGCCATCAGTGAGTCTGTTGGCGACTACAATGAGCAGTTCTTC.

This clonotype has only a few counts. The CDR3 bases are TGTGCCAGCAGTTACTCAGGGACCTATGGCTACACCTTC. As protein: CASSYSGTYGYTF. V usage is TRBV6-2 or TRBV6-3 and J usage is TRBJ1-2; D is perhaps TRBD1 (5 bases). This CDR3 has 13 amino acids. The germline CDR1 and CDR2 sequences are MNHEY and SVGEGT. With 0 bases removed from V and 4 bases from J, the gap between germline ends came to 6 bases.

In its sample, this clonotype was seen many times. The chain couples TRBV5-1 to TRBJ1-1; D is unresolved. Between the trimmed V and J ends, which lost 4 bases and 7 bases, there was a span of 23 bases. This CDR3 spans 16 amino acids. The germline CDR1 and CDR2 sequences are SGHRS and YFSETQ. This CDR3 is CASSPGAVGTGFEAFF. CDR3 nucleotide sequence: TGCGCCAGCAGCCCGGGCGCGGTCGGTACCGGATTTGAAGCTTTCTTT.

The V and J genes are TRBV5-7 and TRBJ1-6; maybe TRBD1 (6 bases). TRBV5-7 is filed as an ORF, its function uncertain. The CDR3 is 15 residues long. V gave up 5 bases and J gave up 7 bases, with 16 bases separating them. The CDR3 loop is CASRKNGGVNSPLHF. Here the CDR3 DNA reads TGTGCCAGCAGAAAGAATGGGGGCGTCAATTCACCCCTCCACTTT.

This clonotype occurred a few times. V usage is TRBV5-1 and J usage is TRBJ1-2; the D is unclear. CDR3 size: 17 residues. Germline V lookup: CDR1 SGHRS, CDR2 YFSETQ. V lost 4 bases, J lost 0 bases, and 19 bases lay in between. The CDR3 nucleotides read TGCGCCAGCAGCGCTACCCCATCAGGCAGTGCTAACTATGGCTACACCTTC. Protein product: CASSATPSGSANYGYTF.

This clonotype has ten or more counts. This chain connects TRBV29-1 to TRBJ1-1; D is unclear. The germline V and J ends were trimmed by 4 bases and 0 bases, with 9 bases remaining between them. The CDR3 totals 13 residues. Germline V gene sequence: CDR1 SQVTM, CDR2 ANQGSEA. For the CDR3, the DNA is TGCAGCGTTGGATTAGGGATGAACACTGAAGCTTTCTTT. Amino acids: CSVGLGMNTEAFF.